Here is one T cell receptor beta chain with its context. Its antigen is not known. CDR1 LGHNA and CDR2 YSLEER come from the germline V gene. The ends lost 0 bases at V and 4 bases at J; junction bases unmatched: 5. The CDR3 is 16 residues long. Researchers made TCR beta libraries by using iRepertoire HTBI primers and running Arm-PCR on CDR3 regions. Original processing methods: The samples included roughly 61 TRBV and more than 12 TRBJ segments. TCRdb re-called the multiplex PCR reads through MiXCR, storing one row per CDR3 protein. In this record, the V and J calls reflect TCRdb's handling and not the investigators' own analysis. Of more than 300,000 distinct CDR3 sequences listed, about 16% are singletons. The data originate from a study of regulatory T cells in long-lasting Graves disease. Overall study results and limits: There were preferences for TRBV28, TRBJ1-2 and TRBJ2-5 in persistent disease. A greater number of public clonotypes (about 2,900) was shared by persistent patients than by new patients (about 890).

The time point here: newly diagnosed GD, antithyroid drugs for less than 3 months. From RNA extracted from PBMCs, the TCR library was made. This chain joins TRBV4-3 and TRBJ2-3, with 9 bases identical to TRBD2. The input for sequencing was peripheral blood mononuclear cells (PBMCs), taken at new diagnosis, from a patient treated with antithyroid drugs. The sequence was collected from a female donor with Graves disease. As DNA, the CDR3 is TGCGCCAGCAGCCAAGAAGTAGCGGGAGCCTCAGATACGCAGTATTTT. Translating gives CASSQEVAGASDTQYF.